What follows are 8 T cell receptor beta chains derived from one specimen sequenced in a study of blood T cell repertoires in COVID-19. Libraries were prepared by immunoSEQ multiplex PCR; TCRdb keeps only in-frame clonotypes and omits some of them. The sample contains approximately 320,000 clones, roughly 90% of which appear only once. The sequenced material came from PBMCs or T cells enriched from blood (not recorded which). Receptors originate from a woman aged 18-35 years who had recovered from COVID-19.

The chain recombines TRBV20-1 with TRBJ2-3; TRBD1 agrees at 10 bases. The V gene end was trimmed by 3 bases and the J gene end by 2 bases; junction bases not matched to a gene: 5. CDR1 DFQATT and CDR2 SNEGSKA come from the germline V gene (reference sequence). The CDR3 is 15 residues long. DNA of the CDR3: TGCAGTGCTAGTGCGGGACAGGGGAACACAGATACGCAGTATTTT. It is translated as CSASAGQGNTDTQYF.

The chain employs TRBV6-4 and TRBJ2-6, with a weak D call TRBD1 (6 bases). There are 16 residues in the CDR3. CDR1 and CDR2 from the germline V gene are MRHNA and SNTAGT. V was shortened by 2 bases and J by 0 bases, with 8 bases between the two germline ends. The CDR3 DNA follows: TGTGCCAGCAGTGACGGGGGCTTCTCTGGGGCCAACGTCCTGACTTTC. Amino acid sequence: CASSDGGFSGANVLTF.

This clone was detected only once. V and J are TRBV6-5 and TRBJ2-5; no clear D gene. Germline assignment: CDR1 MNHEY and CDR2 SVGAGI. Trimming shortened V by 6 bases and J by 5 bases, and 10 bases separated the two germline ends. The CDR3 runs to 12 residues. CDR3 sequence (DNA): TGTGCCAGCAGCCAGACTGCTGAGACCCAGTACTTC. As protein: CASSQTAETQYF.

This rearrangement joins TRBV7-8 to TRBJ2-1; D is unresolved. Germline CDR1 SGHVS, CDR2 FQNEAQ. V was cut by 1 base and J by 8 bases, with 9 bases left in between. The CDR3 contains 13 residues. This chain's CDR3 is CASSLVPRYEQFF. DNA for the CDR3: TGTGCCAGCAGCTTAGTTCCTAGGTATGAGCAGTTCTTC.

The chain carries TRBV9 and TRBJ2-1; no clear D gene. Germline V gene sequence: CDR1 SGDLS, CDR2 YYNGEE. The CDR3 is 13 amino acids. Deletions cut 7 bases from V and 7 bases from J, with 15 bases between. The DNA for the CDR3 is TGTGCCAGCGGAGATTCTACATCTAATGAGCAGTTCTTC. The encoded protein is CASGDSTSNEQFF.

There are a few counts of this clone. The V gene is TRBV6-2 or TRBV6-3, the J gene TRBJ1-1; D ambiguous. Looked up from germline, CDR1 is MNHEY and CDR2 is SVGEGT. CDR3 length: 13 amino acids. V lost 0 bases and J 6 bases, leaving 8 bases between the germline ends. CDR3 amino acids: CASSYSLSPEAFF. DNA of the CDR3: TGTGCCAGCAGTTACTCACTATCCCCTGAAGCTTTCTTT.

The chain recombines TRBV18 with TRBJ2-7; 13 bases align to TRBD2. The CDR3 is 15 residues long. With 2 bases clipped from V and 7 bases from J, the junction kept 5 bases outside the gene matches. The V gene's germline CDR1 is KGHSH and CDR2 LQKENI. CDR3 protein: CASSPTSGGAREQYF. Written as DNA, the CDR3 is TGTGCCAGCTCACCAACTAGCGGGGGGGCGCGAGAGCAGTACTTC.

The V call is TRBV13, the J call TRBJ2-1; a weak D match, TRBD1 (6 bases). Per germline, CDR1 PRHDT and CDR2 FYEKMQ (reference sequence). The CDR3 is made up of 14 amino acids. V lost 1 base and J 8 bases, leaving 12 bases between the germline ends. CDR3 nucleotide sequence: TGTGCCAGCAGCTTAGTGCCAGGGGCGGATGAGCAGTTCTTC. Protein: CASSLVPGADEQFF.